The present entry profiles one T cell receptor beta chain with its context. Researchers used roughly 3,800 ng of total RNA for each TCR library. TCRdb reanalyzed the 5' RACE reads and collapses them to one entry per CDR3 protein, without DNA. In total, the table holds approximately 390,000 distinct CDR3 sequences. The data were obtained in a study of monozygotic twins with inflammatory bowel disease. The receptor was derived from a human donor with ulcerative colitis or Crohn's disease, or a healthy co-twin of an affected twin (not recorded which). The sequenced sample consisted of blood.

CDR3 protein: CASSLGAGAKNIQYF. The chain employs TRBV5-5 and TRBJ2-4; TCRdb indicates TRBD1, and absent DNA this call remains unverified. This CDR3 has 15 residues. Germline CDR1 and CDR2: SGHKS and YYEKEE (reference sequence). The complete variable domain, with remaining parts taken from reference TRBV5-5 and TRBJ2-4, reads DAGVTQSPTHLIKTRGQQVTLRCSPISGHKSVSWYQQVLGQGPQFIFQYYEKEERGRGNFPDRFSARQFPNYSSELNVNALLLGDSALYLCASSLGAGAKNIQYFGAGTRLSVL.